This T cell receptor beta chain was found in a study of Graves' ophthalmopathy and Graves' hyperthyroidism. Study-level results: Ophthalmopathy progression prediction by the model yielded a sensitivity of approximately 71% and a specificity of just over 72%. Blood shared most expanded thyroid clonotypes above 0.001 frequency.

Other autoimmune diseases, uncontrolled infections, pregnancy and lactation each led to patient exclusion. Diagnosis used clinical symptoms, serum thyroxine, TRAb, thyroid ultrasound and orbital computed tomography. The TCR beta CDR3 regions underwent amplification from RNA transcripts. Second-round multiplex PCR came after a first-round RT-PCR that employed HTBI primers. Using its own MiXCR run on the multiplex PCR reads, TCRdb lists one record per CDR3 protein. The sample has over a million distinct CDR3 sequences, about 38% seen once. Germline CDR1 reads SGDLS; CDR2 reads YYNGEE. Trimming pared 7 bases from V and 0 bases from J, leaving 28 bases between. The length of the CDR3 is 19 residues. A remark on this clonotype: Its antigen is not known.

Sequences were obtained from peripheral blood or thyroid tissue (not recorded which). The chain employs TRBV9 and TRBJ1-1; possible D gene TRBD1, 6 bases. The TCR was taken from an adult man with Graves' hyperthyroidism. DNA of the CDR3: TGTGCCAGCTCCGCCGGCAAGGGAGGGGGGCGGAGAATGAACACTGAAGCTTTCTTT. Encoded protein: CASSAGKGGGRRMNTEAFF.